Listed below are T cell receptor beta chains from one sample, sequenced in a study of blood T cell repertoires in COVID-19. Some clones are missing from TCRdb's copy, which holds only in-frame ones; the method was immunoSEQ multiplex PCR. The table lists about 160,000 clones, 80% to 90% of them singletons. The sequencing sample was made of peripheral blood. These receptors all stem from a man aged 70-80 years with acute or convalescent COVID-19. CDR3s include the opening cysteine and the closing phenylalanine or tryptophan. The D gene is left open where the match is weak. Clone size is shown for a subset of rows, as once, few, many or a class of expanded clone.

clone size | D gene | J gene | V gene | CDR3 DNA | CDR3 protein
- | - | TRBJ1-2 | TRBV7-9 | TGTGCCAGCAGCCATACACAGAGCAACTATGGCTACACCTTC | CASSHTQSNYGYTF
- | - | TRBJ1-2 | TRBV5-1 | TGCGCCAGCAGGCAGCAGGGGCAGGCCTATGGCTACACCTTC | CASRQQGQAYGYTF
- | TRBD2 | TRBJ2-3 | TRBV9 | TGTGCCAGCAGCCTCCAGACTAGCTCTTCCACAGATACGCAGTATTTT | CASSLQTSSSTDTQYF
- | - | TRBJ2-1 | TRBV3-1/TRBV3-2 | TGTGCCAGCAGCCGATCGGACTTCTACAATGAGCAGTTCTTC | CASSRSDFYNEQFF
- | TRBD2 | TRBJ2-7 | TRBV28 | TGTGCCAGCAGTTTATGGGCCGGACTAGCGGGCGCCTACGAGCAGTACTTC | CASSLWAGLAGAYEQYF
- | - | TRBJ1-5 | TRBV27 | TGTGCCAGCAGTTCGCCAGGGGTAGAGGGTCAGCCCCAGCATTTT | CASSSPGVEGQPQHF
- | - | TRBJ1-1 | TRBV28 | TGTGCCAGCAGCGCTCAGGGACAGAACACTGAAGCTTTCTTT | CASSAQGQNTEAFF
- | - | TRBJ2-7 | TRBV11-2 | TGTGCCAGCACCTATCGGGCCGGGAGCTCCTACGAGCAGTACTTC | CASTYRAGSSYEQYF
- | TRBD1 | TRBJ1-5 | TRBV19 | TGTGCCAGTAGCCCGGGACAGGGCTTGTGGCCCCAGCATTTT | CASSPGQGLWPQHF
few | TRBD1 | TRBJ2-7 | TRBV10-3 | TGTGCCATCAGTGATTCCGGGACAGGGGGTACCTACGAGCAGTACTTC | CAISDSGTGGTYEQYF
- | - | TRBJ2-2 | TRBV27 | TGTGCCAGCACTGAGGGCGGGGAGCTGTTTTTT | CASTEGGELFF
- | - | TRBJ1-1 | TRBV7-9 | TGTGCCAGCAGCTTAGACGTCGGGGGGCCTGAAGCTTTCTTT | CASSLDVGGPEAFF
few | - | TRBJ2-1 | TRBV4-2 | TGTGCCAGCAGCCAAGATTCTCACAATGAGCAGTTCTTC | CASSQDSHNEQFF
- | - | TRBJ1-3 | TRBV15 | TGTGCCACCAGCAGAGACAGGGATGGAAACACCATATATTTT | CATSRDRDGNTIYF
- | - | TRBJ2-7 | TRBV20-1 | TGCAGTGCTGGCCGTGGGAGCGAGCAGTACTTC | CSAGRGSEQYF
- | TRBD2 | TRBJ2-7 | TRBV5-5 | TGTGCCAGCAGCCTGGGACTAGCGGGAGACTACGAGCAGTACTTC | CASSLGLAGDYEQYF
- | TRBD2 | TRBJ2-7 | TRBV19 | TGTGCCAGTAGTATAGGGGTGGGACTAGCGGGAGCATTTGAGCAGTACTTC | CASSIGVGLAGAFEQYF
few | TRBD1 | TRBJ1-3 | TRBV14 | TGTGCCAGCAGCCCCTTGACAGGGATCGGAAACACCATATATTTT | CASSPLTGIGNTIYF
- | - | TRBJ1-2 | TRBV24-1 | TGTGCCACCAGTGATTTGCCCGCACAGGAGAACTATGGCTACACCTTC | CATSDLPAQENYGYTF
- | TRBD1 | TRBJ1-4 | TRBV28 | TGTGCCAGCAGTCGTCCGGGGACAGGGATAGGTGAAAAACTGTTTTTT | CASSRPGTGIGEKLFF
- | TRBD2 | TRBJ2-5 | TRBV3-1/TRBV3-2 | TGTGCCAGCAGCCTCTCTAGGACTAGCGGGAGCCTACAAGAGACCCAGTACTTC | CASSLSRTSGSLQETQYF
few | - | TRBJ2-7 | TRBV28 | TGTGCCAGCAGACGGAGCTCCTACGAGCAGTACTTC | CASRRSSYEQYF
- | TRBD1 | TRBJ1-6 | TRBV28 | TGTGCCAGCAGTTTCGGGGACAGCGATTCACCCCTCCACTTT | CASSFGDSDSPLHF
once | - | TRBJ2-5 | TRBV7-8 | TGTGCCAGCAGCTTCTGGGACTCGATGGGAGAGACCCAGTACTTC | CASSFWDSMGETQYF
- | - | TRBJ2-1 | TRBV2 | TGTGCCAGCAGTGAAGATATCGATGAGCAGTTCTTC | CASSEDIDEQFF
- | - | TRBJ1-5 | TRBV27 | TGTGCCAGCAGTTTCTCACAGATCCCCAATCAGCCCCAGCATTTT | CASSFSQIPNQPQHF
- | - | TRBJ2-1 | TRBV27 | TGTGCCAGCAGTTTATGGGAGACTATGGGCCTCAATGAGCAGTTCTTC | CASSLWETMGLNEQFF
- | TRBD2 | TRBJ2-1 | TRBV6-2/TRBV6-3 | TGTGCCAGCAGTTACGGGGGTTTAGCGGGAGGGGTTTACAATGAGCAGTTCTTC | CASSYGGLAGGVYNEQFF
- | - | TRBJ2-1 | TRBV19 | TGTGCCAGTAGTACCCCAAGCGGAGCTTACAATGAGCAGTTCTTC | CASSTPSGAYNEQFF
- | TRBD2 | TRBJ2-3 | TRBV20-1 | TGCAGTGCTAGTGGGGGACTAGCGGGGCCCACAGATACGCAGTATTTT | CSASGGLAGPTDTQYF
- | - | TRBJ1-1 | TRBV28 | TGTGCCAGCAGTTTATCCGACAGAATACCCATGAACACTGAAGCTTTCTTT | CASSLSDRIPMNTEAFF
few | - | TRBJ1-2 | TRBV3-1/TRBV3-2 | TGTGCCAGCAGCCAAGAAGGCAGGTTGCTAAGAGGCTACACCTTC | CASSQEGRLLRGYTF
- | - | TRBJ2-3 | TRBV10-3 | TGTGCCATCAGTGACGGAGCTCCAGATACGCAGTATTTT | CAISDGAPDTQYF
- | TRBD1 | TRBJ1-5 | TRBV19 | TGTGCCAGTAGTAGGGACAGGCAGCCCCAGCATTTT | CASSRDRQPQHF
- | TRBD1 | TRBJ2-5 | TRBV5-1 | TGCGCCAGCAGCTTGACCGGGACAGTTCAAGAGACCCAGTACTTC | CASSLTGTVQETQYF
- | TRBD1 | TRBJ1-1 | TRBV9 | TGTGCCAGCAGCGCCCCGGGACAGTTGAACACTGAAGCTTTCTTT | CASSAPGQLNTEAFF
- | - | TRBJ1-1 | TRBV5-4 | TGTGCCAGCAGCTTGTCGCCCAGGGTTGCGAACACTGAAGCTTTCTTT | CASSLSPRVANTEAFF
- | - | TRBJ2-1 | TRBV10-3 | TGTGCCACAGACCGGGACACCCCCTGGGGTGAGCAGTTCTTC | CATDRDTPWGEQFF
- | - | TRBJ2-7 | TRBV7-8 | TGTGCCAGCAGCCGGACTACCACCTACGAGCAGTACTTC | CASSRTTTYEQYF
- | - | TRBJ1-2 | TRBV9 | TGTGCCAGCAGCCCCCCGGTCGGGGGAATCTATGGCTACACCTTC | CASSPPVGGIYGYTF
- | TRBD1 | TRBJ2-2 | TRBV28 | TGTGCCAGCAGCCCCACCTGGACAGGGGCGAACACCGGGGAGCTGTTTTTT | CASSPTWTGANTGELFF